One and the same sample provided the 29 T cell receptor beta chains below, sequenced in a study of T cell responses to AZD1222 COVID-19 vaccine. The protocol was immunoSEQ multiplex PCR, while the TCRdb copy is restricted to in-frame clones and leaves out a portion. This sample has about 140,000 clones; 90% occur once, and the top ten carry about 3.4%. The source was peripheral blood, collected on day 0 of AZD1222 vaccination. All receptors come from an adult in good health.

V gene TRBV27 combines with J gene TRBJ2-7; TRBD2 agrees at 11 bases. This CDR3 is 15 amino acids long. J gave up 4 bases and V 4 bases, and 6 bases lay outside the gene matches. Germline CDR1 reads MNHEY; CDR2 reads SMNVEV (reference sequence). The DNA of the CDR3 is TGTGCCAGCAGTTCCACTAGCGGGAGTATATACGAGCAGTACTTC. This gives the protein CASSSTSGSIYEQYF.

This chain uses TRBV2 with TRBJ1-5; D is unresolved. The CDR3 runs 13 residues. Per the germline V gene, CDR1 is SNHLY and CDR2 is FYNNEI. Deletions cut 1 base from V and 4 bases from J, with 5 bases between. CDR3 region: CASSEDTNQPQHF. The CDR3 DNA reads as TGTGCCAGCAGTGAAGACACAAATCAGCCCCAGCATTTT.

CDR3 DNA: TGTGCCAGCAGCCTCCGTTCCCCCTACAATGAGCAGTTCTTC. Its protein product is CASSLRSPYNEQFF. The chain joins TRBV3-1 (or the pseudogene TRBV3-2) to TRBJ2-1, with D hard to call. With 4 bases removed from V and 2 bases from J, the gap between germline ends came to 9 bases. In germline, CDR1 is LGHDT, CDR2 YNNKEL (reference sequence). The CDR3 covers 14 residues.

This clone was observed once. The chain has TRBV29-1 and TRBJ2-7, with D perhaps TRBD2 (6 bases). Trimming stripped 4 bases from V and 2 bases from J, with 9 bases between. From germline, CDR1 is SQVTM and CDR2 ANQGSEA. The CDR3 has 12 residues. This chain's CDR3 is CSVGGTPYEQYF. The CDR3 nucleotides read TGCAGCGTTGGGGGGACTCCCTACGAGCAGTACTTC.

J is TRBJ1-1 and V is TRBV2; no clear D gene. In germline, CDR1 is SNHLY, CDR2 FYNNEI. V lost 9 bases, J lost 1 base, and 12 bases lay in between. The CDR3 is made up of 13 amino acids. This CDR3 reads CASHFFPNTEAFF. As DNA, the CDR3 is TGTGCCAGTCACTTCTTCCCGAACACTGAAGCTTTCTTT.

This chain joins TRBV4-3 and TRBJ1-5; no reliable D call. The CDR3 consists of 14 residues. CDR1 is LGHNA and CDR2 is YSLEER in the germline V gene. V gave up 0 bases and J gave up 4 bases, with 7 bases separating them. This chain's CDR3 is CASSQDPANQPQHF. The CDR3 bases are TGCGCCAGCAGCCAAGATCCGGCGAATCAGCCCCAGCATTTT.

A note on this clone: A junction boundary mismatches the germline segment, possibly from a read error. This rearrangement joins TRBV5-8 to TRBJ1-1, with 8 bases identical to TRBD1. The CDR3 contains 15 residues. Germline CDR1 reads SGHTS; CDR2 reads YDEGEE. The CDR3 region is CASSLQGQENTEAFF. DNA for the CDR3: TGTGCCAGCAGCTTACAGGGACAGGAGAACACGGAAGCTTTCTTT.

The chain couples TRBV11-3 to TRBJ2-7, with D maybe TRBD1 (5 bases). V lost 3 bases and J 3 bases, leaving 12 bases between the germline ends. CDR1 and CDR2 (germline): SGHNT, YENEEA. The CDR3 runs 14 residues. The CDR3 protein is CASSFGQGGYEQYF. The CDR3 region has the DNA TGTGCCAGCAGCTTTGGGCAGGGTGGCTACGAGCAGTACTTC.

The chain links TRBV18 to TRBJ2-1, with D perhaps given as TRBD1 or TRBD2 (6 bases each). Germline assignment: CDR1 KGHSH and CDR2 LQKENI. V lost 6 bases and J lost 8, with 11 bases in between. The CDR3 totals 12 residues. CDR3 DNA: TGTGCCAGCTCCCGAAGGGGGGATGAGCAGTTCTTC. This gives the protein CASSRRGDEQFF.

This chain joins TRBV14 and TRBJ2-7; the D gene could be TRBD1 or TRBD2 (7 bases each). The germline V gene has CDR1 SGHDN and CDR2 FVKESK. Trimming left V 4 bases short and J 4 bases short, with 14 bases between. CDR3 length: 14 residues. The chain's CDR3 is CASSRERGQYEQYF. CDR3 in DNA: TGTGCCAGCAGCCGGGAGCGGGGACAGTACGAGCAGTACTTC.

This chain joins TRBV30 and TRBJ1-2; 7 nucleotides line up with TRBD1. CDR3 length equals 13 residues. J gave up 6 bases and V 5 bases, and 9 bases lay outside the gene matches. CDR1 is GTSNPN and CDR2 is SVGIG in the germline V gene (reference sequence). The CDR3 region is CAWLRQGNDGYTF. The CDR3 DNA follows: TGTGCCTGGCTACGACAGGGAAACGATGGCTACACCTTC.

In its sample, this clone is medium-sized. This chain uses TRBV4-3 with TRBJ2-2; D is unclear. Between the trimmed V and J ends, which lost 2 bases and 5 bases, there was a span of 15 bases. The CDR3 contains 16 residues. CDR1 and CDR2 from the germline V gene are LGHNA and YSLEER. This chain's CDR3 is CASSQSTDAVTGELFF. The CDR3 coding sequence is TGCGCCAGCAGCCAAAGTACGGACGCAGTGACCGGGGAGCTGTTTTTT.

V usage is TRBV29-1 and J usage is TRBJ1-6; perhaps TRBD1 as D (5 bases). Trimming pared 0 bases from V and 0 bases from J, leaving 15 bases between. Germline lookup yields CDR1 SQVTM and CDR2 ANQGSEA. The CDR3 length is 18 residues. CDR3 nucleotide sequence: TGCAGCGTTGAAGATTGGGAAGGGGCTAGCTCCTATAATTCACCCCTCCACTTT. Encoded protein: CSVEDWEGASSYNSPLHF.

This clone appeared many times. The V gene is TRBV19, the J gene TRBJ2-3; D gene ambiguous. This CDR3 spans 13 amino acids. Germline values: CDR1 LNHDA, CDR2 SQIVND (reference sequence). V was cut by 3 bases and J by 6 bases, with 10 bases left in between. CDR3 DNA: TGTGCCAGTAGTATTCTACCGGCGGATACGCAGTATTTT. Protein: CASSILPADTQYF.

The chain couples TRBV21-1 to TRBJ2-7; TRBD2 is the table's D call, not checked against the DNA. TRBV21-1 corresponds to a pseudogene. This CDR3 region has 16 residues. The CDR3 reads CASSRARGQASYEQYF. The CDR3, as DNA: TGTGCCAGCAGCAGAGCTAGAGGGCAAGCCTCCTACGAGCAGTACTTC.

The chain uses TRBV27 and TRBJ1-2, with D unclear. The CDR3 totals 14 residues. Germline V lookup: CDR1 MNHEY, CDR2 SMNVEV (reference sequence). V shed 3 bases and J shed 3 bases, with 11 bases lying between them. The CDR3 sequence: CASSFRGSYYGYTF. The CDR3 nucleotides are TGTGCCAGCAGTTTCCGCGGGAGCTACTATGGCTACACCTTC.

The gene calls are TRBV3-1 (or the pseudogene TRBV3-2) and TRBJ2-7; the D gene is possibly TRBD1 (5 bases). The CDR3 has 13 amino acids. With 0 bases removed from V and 7 bases from J, the gap between germline ends came to 10 bases. Germline loops: CDR1 LGHDT, CDR2 YNNKEL (reference sequence). The CDR3 here is CASSQDQGWEQYF. CDR3 sequence (DNA): TGTGCCAGCAGCCAAGATCAGGGTTGGGAGCAGTACTTC.

The gene calls are TRBV7-6 and TRBJ2-2, with 7 bases that match TRBD2. The CDR3 totals 15 residues. The germline gives CDR1 SGHVS, CDR2 FNYEAQ. The V gene end was trimmed by 1 base and the J gene end by 6 bases; junction bases not matched to a gene: 5. CDR3 DNA: TGTGCCAGCAGCTTAGAGGCGGGGGAGGCCGGGGAGCTGTTTTTT. It encodes CASSLEAGEAGELFF.

This clone was seen just once. The chain couples TRBV5-4 to TRBJ2-1; 7 bases agree with TRBD2. Germline V gene sequence: CDR1 SGHNT, CDR2 YYREEE (reference sequence). Losses at the gene ends were 5 bases for V and 4 bases for J; bases not matched to a gene: 3. CDR3 length equals 13 residues. The DNA of the CDR3 is TGTGCCAGCAGTCGGGGGGATTACAATGAGCAGTTCTTC. It encodes CASSRGDYNEQFF. The variable domain in full, completed from reference TRBV5-4 and TRBJ2-1, reads ETGVTQSPTHLIKTRGQQVTLRCSSQSGHNTVSWYQQALGQGPQFIFQYYREEENGRGNFPPRFSGLQFPNYSSELNVNALELDDSALYLCASSRGDYNEQFFGPGTRLTVL.

V is TRBV30 and J is TRBJ1-6, with 10 positions matching TRBD1. This CDR3 is 17 amino acids long. V shed 3 bases, J shed 9 bases, and the junction held 14 bases outside the gene matches. Germline CDR1 and CDR2: GTSNPN and SVGIG (reference sequence). CDR3 sequence (DNA): TGTGCCTGGAGCACGGACAGGGGGACGCTCCTCCGTTCACCCCTCCACTTT. This translates into CAWSTDRGTLLRSPLHF.

The V gene is TRBV5-8, the J gene TRBJ1-3; TRBD1 is a possible D gene (5 bases). The CDR3 runs 15 residues. Germline assignment: CDR1 SGHTS and CDR2 YDEGEE. V gave up 0 bases and J gave up 3 bases, with 10 bases separating them. The CDR3 region has the DNA TGTGCCAGCAGCTTGGAGGGACTGAGTGGAAACACCATATATTTT. The encoded protein is CASSLEGLSGNTIYF.

This clone occurred once. CDR3: CAISGGTEAFF. The CDR3 DNA is TGTGCCATCAGCGGGGGCACTGAAGCTTTCTTT. This rearrangement joins TRBV10-3 to TRBJ1-1; D might be TRBD1 (5 bases). The length of the CDR3 is 11 residues. With 6 bases removed from V and 4 bases from J, the gap between germline ends came to 6 bases. The germline CDR1 and CDR2 sequences are ENHRY and SYGVKD.

The chain carries TRBV21-1 and TRBJ1-5. TRBV21-1 is a pseudogene locus. The CDR3 spans 18 residues. CDR3 bases: TGTGCCAGCAGCAAAAGTCAGGACCTATCTCAAAGCAATCAGCCCCAGCATTTT. It translates to CASSKSQDLSQSNQPQHF.

The chain uses TRBV7-8 and TRBJ1-6; the D gene is possibly TRBD1 (5 bases). This CDR3 is 17 amino acids long. Between the trimmed V and J ends, which lost 5 bases and 0 bases, there was a span of 14 bases. CDR1 is SGHVS and CDR2 is FQNEAQ in the germline V gene. This CDR3 is CASSPRRVSSYNSPLHF. Here the CDR3 DNA reads TGTGCCAGCAGCCCCCGCAGGGTTAGCTCCTATAATTCACCCCTCCACTTT.

The rearrangement uses TRBV6-5 and TRBJ1-1; D unclear. The CDR3 has 11 residues. In germline, CDR1 is MNHEY, CDR2 SVGAGI. With 6 bases removed from V and 1 base from J, the gap between germline ends came to 3 bases. The CDR3 DNA follows: TGTGCCAGCAGCCGGAACACTGAAGCTTTCTTT. Encoded protein: CASSRNTEAFF.

This clone was picked up one time. The J gene is TRBJ1-1, the V gene TRBV30; D is unclear. With 0 bases removed from V and 6 bases from J, the gap between germline ends came to 8 bases. The V gene's germline CDR1 is GTSNPN and CDR2 SVGIG (reference sequence). This CDR3 comprises 12 residues. The CDR3 loop reads CAWSVAVAEAFF. Here the CDR3 DNA reads TGTGCCTGGAGTGTAGCGGTTGCTGAAGCTTTCTTT.

In this sample, this clone turned up a few times. V usage is TRBV30 and J usage is TRBJ2-5; D might be TRBD2 (7 bases). The CDR3 has 13 amino acids. V was shortened by 8 bases and J by 4 bases, with 17 bases between the two germline ends. The germline V gene has CDR1 GTSNPN and CDR2 SVGIG (reference sequence). The CDR3 nucleotides are TGTGCCGCAGAGGGGGGGCCCCGAGAGACCCAGTACTTC. Its protein product is CAAEGGPRETQYF.

The CDR3 is CASSHGTPYEQYF. In DNA, the CDR3 is TGTGCCAGCAGTCACGGGACACCATACGAGCAGTACTTC. The chain has TRBV7-9 and TRBJ2-7, with D possibly matching TRBD1 (6 bases). Germline V gene lookup returns CDR1 SEHNR and CDR2 FQNEAQ (reference sequence). V shed 6 bases and J shed 4 bases, with 13 bases lying between them. This CDR3 is built from 13 residues. The full variable domain, its missing parts supplied by reference TRBV7-9 and TRBJ2-7, is DTGVSQNPRHKITKRGQNVTFRCDPISEHNRLYWYRQTLGQGPEFLTYFQNEAQLEKSRLLSDRFSAERPKGSFSTLEIQRTEQGDSAMYLCASSHGTPYEQYFGPGTRLTVT.

This clone was seen a single time. The genes are TRBV12-5 and TRBJ1-2; weak D call: TRBD1 (5 bases). CDR1 and CDR2 from the germline V gene are LGHNT and FRNRAP. Trimming took off 0 bases at V and 7 bases at J, with 21 bases between the two ends. CDR3 size: 17 residues. For the CDR3, the DNA is TGTGCTAGTGGTTTGGTCCAAGGGGCGCGTACTACAGGTGGCTACACCTTC. Translating it yields CASGLVQGARTTGGYTF.